Sequencing of this TCR beta chain was carried out in a study of long-term antiretroviral therapy in people with HIV. On the study more broadly: Collection dates of the earliest samples fall about a decade before the 2015 immediate-ART recommendation. Study observations and caveats: Drawn between the mid-2000s and the late 2010s, the blood was possibly obtained under older ART regimens.

Researchers secured at least one pre-ART and at least two post-ART PBMC samples from each donor. Until DNA extraction, the samples held between roughly 1-10 million cryopreserved PBMC. The CDR3 sequence is 12 residues long. Germline V gives CDR1 SGHDN, CDR2 FVKESK. The germline V and J ends were trimmed by 4 bases and 1 base, with 4 bases remaining between them. At survey level, the immunoSEQ assay was run in its v3.0 version. Measured with immunoSEQ multiplex PCR; TCRdb has only the in-frame clones, and not every one. This table has roughly 15,000 clones, 65% to 85% appearing once. To note about this clone: Its antigen is not known.

This sequence was found in a man aged 30-40 years with HIV. Sequencing was performed on unsorted PBMCs, taken less than 1.3 years before starting antiretroviral therapy. V is TRBV14 and J is TRBJ1-1; D is ambiguous. Written as DNA, the CDR3 is TGTGCCAGCAGCCTTGGGAACACTGAAGCTTTCTTT. This encodes CASSLGNTEAFF.